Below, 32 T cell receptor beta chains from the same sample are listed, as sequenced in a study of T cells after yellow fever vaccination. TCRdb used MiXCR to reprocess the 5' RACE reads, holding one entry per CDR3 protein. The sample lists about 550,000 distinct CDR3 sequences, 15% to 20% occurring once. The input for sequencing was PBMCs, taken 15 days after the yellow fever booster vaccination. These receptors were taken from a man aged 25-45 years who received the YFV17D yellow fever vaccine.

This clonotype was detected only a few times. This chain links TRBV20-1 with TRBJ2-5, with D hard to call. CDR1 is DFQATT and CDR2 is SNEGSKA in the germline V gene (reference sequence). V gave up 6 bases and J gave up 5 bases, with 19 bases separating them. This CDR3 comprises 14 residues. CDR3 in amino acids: CSATGRGDSETQYF. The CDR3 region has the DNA TGCAGTGCCACGGGCCGCGGCGATTCGGAGACCCAGTACTTC.

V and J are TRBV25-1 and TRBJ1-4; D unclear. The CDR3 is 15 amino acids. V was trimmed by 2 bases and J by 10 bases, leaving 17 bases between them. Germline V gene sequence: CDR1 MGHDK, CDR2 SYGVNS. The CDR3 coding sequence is TGTGCCAGCAGTGAAACGCGTATCAGTGAGGGAAAACTGTTTTTT. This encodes CASSETRISEGKLFF. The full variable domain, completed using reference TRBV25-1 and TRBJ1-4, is EADIYQTPRYLVIGTGKKITLECSQTMGHDKMYWYQQDPGMELHLIHYSYGVNSTEKGDLSSESTVSRIRTEHFPLTLESARPSHTSQYLCASSETRISEGKLFFGSGTQLSVL.

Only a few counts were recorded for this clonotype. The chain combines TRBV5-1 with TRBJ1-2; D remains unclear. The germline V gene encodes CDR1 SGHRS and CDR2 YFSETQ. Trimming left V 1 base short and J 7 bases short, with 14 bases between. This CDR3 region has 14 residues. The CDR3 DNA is TGCGCCAGCAGCTTGAGGACCGCCGGATTTGGCTACACCTTC. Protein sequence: CASSLRTAGFGYTF.

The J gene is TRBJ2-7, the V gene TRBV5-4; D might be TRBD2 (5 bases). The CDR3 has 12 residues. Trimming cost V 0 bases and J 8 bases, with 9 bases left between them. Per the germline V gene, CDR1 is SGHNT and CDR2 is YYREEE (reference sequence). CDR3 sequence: CASSLDSGKQYF. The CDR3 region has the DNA TGTGCCAGCAGCTTGGACAGCGGCAAGCAGTACTTC.

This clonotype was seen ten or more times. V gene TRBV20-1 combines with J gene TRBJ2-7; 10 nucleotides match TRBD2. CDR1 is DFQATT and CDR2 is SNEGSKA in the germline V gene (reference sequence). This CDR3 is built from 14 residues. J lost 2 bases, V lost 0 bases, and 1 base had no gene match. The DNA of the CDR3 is TGCAGTGCTAGAGATCTAGCGGGGGCCTACGAGCAGTACTTC. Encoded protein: CSARDLAGAYEQYF.

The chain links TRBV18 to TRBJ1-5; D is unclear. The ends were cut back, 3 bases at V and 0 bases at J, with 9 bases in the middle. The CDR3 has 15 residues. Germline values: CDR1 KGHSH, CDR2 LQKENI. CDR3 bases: TGTGCCAGCTCACCGGCATCGGGTAGCAATCAGCCCCAGCATTTT. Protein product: CASSPASGSNQPQHF.

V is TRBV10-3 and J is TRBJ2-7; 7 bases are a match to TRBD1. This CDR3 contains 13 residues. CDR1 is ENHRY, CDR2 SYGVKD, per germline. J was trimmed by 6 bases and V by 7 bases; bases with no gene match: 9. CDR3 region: CAITDIDRAEQYF. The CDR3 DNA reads TGTGCCATCACCGATATAGACAGGGCCGAGCAGTACTTC.

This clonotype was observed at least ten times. In DNA form, the CDR3 reads TGCGCCAGCAGCTTGGACAGGATCCCAGATACGCAGTATTTT. Translated, it gives CASSLDRIPDTQYF. The chain recombines TRBV5-1 with TRBJ2-3, with D perhaps TRBD1 (5 bases). CDR3 length equals 14 residues. The V end was cut by 0 bases, the J end by 4 bases, with 9 bases between. Per the germline V gene, CDR1 is SGHRS and CDR2 is YFSETQ.

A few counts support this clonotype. The CDR3 coding sequence is TGTGCCAGCAGCCGGGAAGAACGATCGATATATTTT. The encoded protein is CASSREERSIYF. The gene calls are TRBV9 and TRBJ1-3; the D is unclear. The germline gives CDR1 SGDLS, CDR2 YYNGEE. V was clipped by 4 bases and J by 13 bases, with 15 bases between them. This CDR3 has 12 residues.

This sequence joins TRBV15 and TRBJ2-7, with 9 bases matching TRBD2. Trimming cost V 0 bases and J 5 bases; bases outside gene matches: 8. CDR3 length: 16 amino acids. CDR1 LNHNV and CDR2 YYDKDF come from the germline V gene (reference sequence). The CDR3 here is CATSRDSAGGPHEQYF. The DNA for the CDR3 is TGTGCCACCAGCAGAGATAGCGCGGGAGGGCCCCACGAGCAGTACTTC.

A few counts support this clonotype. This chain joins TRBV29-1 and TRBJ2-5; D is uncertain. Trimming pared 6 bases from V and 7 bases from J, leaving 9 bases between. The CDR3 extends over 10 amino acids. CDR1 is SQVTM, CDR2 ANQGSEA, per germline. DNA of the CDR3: TGCAGCGTCTACGGGTGGACCCAGTACTTC. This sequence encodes CSVYGWTQYF. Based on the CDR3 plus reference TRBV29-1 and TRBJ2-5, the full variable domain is SAVISQKPSRDICQRGTSLTIQCQVDSQVTMMFWYRQQPGQSLTLIATANQGSEATYESGFVIDKFPISRPNLTFSTLTVSNMSPEDSSIYLCSVYGWTQYFGPGTRLLVL.

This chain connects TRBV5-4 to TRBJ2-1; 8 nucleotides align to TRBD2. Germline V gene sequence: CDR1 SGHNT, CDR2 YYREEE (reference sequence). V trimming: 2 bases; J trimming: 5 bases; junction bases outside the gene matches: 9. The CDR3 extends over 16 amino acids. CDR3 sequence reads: CASSLGPGLDNNEQFF. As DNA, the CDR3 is TGTGCCAGCAGCTTAGGGCCGGGACTAGATAACAATGAGCAGTTCTTC.

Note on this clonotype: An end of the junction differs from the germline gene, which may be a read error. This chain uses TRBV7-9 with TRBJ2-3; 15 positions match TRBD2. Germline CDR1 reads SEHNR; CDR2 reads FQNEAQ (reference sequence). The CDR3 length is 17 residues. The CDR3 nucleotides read TGTGCCAGCGCACCGGGAGGGCCCGGGACTAGCGGGAGGTCTGGGAATTTT. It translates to CASAPGGPGTSGRSGNF.

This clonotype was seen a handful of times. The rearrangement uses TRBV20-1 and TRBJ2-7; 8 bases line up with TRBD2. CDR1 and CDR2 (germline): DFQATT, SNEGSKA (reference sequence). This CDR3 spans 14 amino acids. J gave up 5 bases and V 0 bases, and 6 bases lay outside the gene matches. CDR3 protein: CSARDTRGANEQYF. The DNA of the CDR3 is TGCAGTGCTAGAGATACGCGGGGGGCCAACGAGCAGTACTTC.

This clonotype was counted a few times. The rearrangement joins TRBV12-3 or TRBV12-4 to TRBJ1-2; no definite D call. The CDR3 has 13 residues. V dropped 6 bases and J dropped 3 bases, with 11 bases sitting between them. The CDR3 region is CASSSEAYYGYTF. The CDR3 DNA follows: TGTGCCAGCAGCTCCGAGGCCTACTATGGCTACACCTTC.

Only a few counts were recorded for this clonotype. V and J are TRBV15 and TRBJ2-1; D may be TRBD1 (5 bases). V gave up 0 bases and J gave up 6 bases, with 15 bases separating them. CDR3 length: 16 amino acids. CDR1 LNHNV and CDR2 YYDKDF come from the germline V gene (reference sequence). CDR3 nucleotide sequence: TGTGCCACCAGCAGAGACCCGACAGTTAGTGGCAATGAGCAGTTCTTC. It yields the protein CATSRDPTVSGNEQFF. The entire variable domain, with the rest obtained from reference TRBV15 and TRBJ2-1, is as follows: DAMVIQNPRYQVTQFGKPVTLSCSQTLNHNVMYWYQQKSSQAPKLLFHYYDKDFNNEADTPDNFQSRRPNTSFCFLDIRSPGLGDTAMYLCATSRDPTVSGNEQFFGPGTRLTVL.

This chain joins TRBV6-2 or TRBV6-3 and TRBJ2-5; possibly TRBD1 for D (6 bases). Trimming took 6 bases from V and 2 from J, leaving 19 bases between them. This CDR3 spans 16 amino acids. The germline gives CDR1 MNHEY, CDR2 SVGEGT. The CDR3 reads CASRSEPGHPQETQYF. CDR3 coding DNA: TGTGCCAGCAGAAGCGAGCCGGGACACCCACAAGAGACCCAGTACTTC.

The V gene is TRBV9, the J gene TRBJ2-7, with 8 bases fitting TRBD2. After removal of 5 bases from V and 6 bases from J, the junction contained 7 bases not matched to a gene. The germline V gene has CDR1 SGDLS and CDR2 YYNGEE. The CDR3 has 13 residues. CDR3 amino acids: CASSEREWLEQYF. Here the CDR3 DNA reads TGTGCCAGCAGTGAGCGGGAGTGGCTCGAGCAGTACTTC.

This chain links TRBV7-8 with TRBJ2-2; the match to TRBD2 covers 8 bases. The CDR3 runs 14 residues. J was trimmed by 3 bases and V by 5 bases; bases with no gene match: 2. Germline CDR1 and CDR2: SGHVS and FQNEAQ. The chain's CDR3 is CASSKGLDTGELFF. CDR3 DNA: TGTGCCAGCAGCAAGGGACTAGACACCGGGGAGCTGTTTTTT. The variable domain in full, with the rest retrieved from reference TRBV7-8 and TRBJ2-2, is GAGVSQSPRYKVAKRGQDVALRCDPISGHVSLFWYQQALGQGPEFLTYFQNEAQLDKSGLPSDRFFAERPEGSVSTLKIQRTQQEDSAVYLCASSKGLDTGELFFGEGSRLTVL.

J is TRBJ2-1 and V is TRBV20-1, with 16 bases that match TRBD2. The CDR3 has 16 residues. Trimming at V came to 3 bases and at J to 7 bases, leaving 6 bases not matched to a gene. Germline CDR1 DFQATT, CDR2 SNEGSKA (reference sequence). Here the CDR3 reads CSARPPGLAGGNEQFF. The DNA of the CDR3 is TGCAGTGCTAGGCCCCCGGGACTAGCGGGAGGGAATGAGCAGTTCTTC.

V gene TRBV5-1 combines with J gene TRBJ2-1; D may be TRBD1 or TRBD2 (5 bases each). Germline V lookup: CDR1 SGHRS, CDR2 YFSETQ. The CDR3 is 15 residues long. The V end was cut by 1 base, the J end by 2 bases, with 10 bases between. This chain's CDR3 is CASSLKWDAYNEQFF. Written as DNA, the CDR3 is TGCGCCAGCAGCTTGAAGTGGGACGCCTACAATGAGCAGTTCTTC.

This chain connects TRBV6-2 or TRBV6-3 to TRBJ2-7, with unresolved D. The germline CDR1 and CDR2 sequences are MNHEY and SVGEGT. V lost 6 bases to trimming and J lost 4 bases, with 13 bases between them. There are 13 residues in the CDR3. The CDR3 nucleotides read TGTGCCAGCAGCCGCCCAGGTTGGTACGAGCAGTACTTC. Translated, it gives CASSRPGWYEQYF.

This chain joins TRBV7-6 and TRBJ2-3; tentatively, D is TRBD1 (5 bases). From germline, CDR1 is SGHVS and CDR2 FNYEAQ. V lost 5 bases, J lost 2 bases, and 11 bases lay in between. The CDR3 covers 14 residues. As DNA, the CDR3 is TGTGCCAGCAGCCGTGGACAAATCACAGATACGCAGTATTTT. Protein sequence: CASSRGQITDTQYF.

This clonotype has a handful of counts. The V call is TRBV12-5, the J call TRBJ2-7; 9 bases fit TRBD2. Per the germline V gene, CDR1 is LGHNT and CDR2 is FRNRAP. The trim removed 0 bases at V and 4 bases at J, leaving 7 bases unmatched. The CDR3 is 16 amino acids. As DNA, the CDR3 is TGTGCTAGTGGTTTGGTCGTAGCGGGAGTTATGTACGAGCAGTACTTC. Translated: CASGLVVAGVMYEQYF.

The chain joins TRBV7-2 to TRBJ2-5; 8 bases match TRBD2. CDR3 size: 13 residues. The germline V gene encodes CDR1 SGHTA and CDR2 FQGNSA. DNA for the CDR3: TGTGCGTCTGGCGGGAGGAGGCAAGAGACCCAGTACTTC. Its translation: CASGGRRQETQYF.

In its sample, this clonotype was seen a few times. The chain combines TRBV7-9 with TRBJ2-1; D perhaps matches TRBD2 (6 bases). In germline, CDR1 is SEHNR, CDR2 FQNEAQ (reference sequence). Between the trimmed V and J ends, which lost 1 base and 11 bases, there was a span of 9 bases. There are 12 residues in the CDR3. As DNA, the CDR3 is TGTGCCAGCAGCTTAGATCTAGCGCAGCAGTTCTTC. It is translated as CASSLDLAQQFF.

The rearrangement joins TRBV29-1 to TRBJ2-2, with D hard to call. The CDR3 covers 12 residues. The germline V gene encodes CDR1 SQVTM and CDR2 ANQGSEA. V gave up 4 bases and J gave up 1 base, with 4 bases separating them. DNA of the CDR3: TGCAGCGTTGTGTGGAACACCGGGGAGCTGTTTTTT. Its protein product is CSVVWNTGELFF.

Here the CDR3 DNA reads TGTGCCAACCACTTCGCCGACAAGTCCGGCGCATGGATACAAGAGACCCAGTACTTC. This sequence encodes CANHFADKSGAWIQETQYF. The rearrangement joins TRBV6-4 to TRBJ2-5; no definite D call. V was clipped by 10 bases and J by 2 bases, with 32 bases between them. This CDR3 contains 19 residues. In germline, CDR1 is MRHNA, CDR2 SNTAGT.

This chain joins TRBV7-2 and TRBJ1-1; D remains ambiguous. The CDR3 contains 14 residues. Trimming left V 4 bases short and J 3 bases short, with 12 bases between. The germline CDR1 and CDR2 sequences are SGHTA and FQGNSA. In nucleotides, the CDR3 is TGTGCCAGCAGCTCCACAGACCGATACACTGAAGCTTTCTTT. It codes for CASSSTDRYTEAFF.

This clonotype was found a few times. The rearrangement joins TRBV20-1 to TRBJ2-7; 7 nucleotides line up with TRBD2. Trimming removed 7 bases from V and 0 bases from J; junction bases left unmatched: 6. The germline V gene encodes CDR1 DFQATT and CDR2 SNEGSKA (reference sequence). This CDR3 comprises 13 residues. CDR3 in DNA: TGCAGTGGGATAGCGGGTAGCTCCTACGAGCAGTACTTC. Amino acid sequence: CSGIAGSSYEQYF.

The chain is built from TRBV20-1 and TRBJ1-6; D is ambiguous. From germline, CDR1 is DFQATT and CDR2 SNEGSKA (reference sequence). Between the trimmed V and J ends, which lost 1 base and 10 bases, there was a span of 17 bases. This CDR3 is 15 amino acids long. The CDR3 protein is CSARGMWGPGSPLHF. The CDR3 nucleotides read TGCAGTGCTAGAGGAATGTGGGGTCCCGGGTCACCCCTCCACTTT.

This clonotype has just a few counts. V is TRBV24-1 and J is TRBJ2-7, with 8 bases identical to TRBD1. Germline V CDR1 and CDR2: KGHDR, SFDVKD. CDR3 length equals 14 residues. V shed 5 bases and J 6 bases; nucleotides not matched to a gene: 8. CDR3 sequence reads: CATSGGTGLSEQYF. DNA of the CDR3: TGTGCCACCAGTGGCGGGACAGGACTTAGCGAGCAGTACTTC.